This T cell receptor beta chain was sequenced during a study of cytomegalovirus exposure and HLA in healthy donors. General study results and limits: Rare TCR sequences dominated, though some public TCRs recurred in many donors.

As to this clone: Antigen specificity is unknown.

PCR amplification relied on 60 Vbeta primers (plus 13 Jbeta primers). Libraries were prepared by immunoSEQ multiplex PCR; TCRdb keeps only in-frame clonotypes and omits some of them. The sample lists 150,000 to 180,000 clones, about three quarters occurring once. V gave up 4 bases and J gave up 0 bases, with 16 bases separating them. This CDR3 spans 16 amino acids. Per germline, CDR1 LGHNA and CDR2 YNFKEQ. The TCR originated in a woman in her 40s in good health and CMV-seronegative. The source material was PBMCs. The rearrangement uses TRBV4-2 and TRBJ2-7; tentatively, D is TRBD2 (6 bases). The CDR3 sequence is CASSPAGAGSSYEQYF. CDR3 in DNA: TGTGCCAGCAGCCCGGCGGGCGCCGGGAGCTCCTACGAGCAGTACTTC.